This T cell receptor beta chain is drawn from a study of T cell responses to AZD1222 COVID-19 vaccine (dated by TCRdb to the early 2020s). With respect to the entire study: AZD1222 recipients given second doses at about 4 weeks or at about 12 weeks were pooled, since spike-specific TCR depth and breadth were not found to differ between the two schedules. A total of approximately 230 trial participants underwent TCR sequencing, of whom 207 received two doses of AZD1222 and 26 received two doses of the MenACWY control vaccine. Trial participants were enrolled by age into 18-55, 56-69 and 70-plus year subgroups, with roughly 160, 29 and 62 TCR-sequenced participants respectively.

The CDR3 regions of human TCRbeta chains were subjected to immunosequencing. The authors' analysis ran thus. Repertoire TCRs were matched against a reference library of SARS-CoV-2-specific TCRs generated with the MIRA antigen-specificity platform. Breadth meant the fraction of unique TCRs that were SARS-CoV-2-associated, whereas depth meant the fraction of total T cells that were SARS-CoV-2-associated. Using the MIRA data, every spike-specific TCR was mapped to the spike region that the TCR reacted to and assigned to either a CD4 or a CD8 class. Log10-transformed breadth and depth values were compared by one-way ANOVA with Sidak's multiple comparisons tests. TCRdb re-hosts the immuneACCESS table, in-frame sequences only. Its copies lack some clones; in the studies checked, an unresolved V gene accounts for under half of them, and the cause for the rest is not known. That table supplies the V and J calls and clone size; D and trimming were determined from the DNA. The sample table lists about 140,000 clones, approximately 84% of them with a count of one. The ten largest clonotypes hold approximately 4% of the sample.

As concerns this clone: Its cognate antigen has yet to be identified. No qualities accompany the bases; no much larger clone lies one base away.

The investigation overall reported the following: Participants were mostly white British, with more females than males. The authors suggested clonal diversity may have been underestimated. Because no samples from the day 14 peak response were available, repertoires could be characterized only after the peak T cell response. Spike-specific TCR breadth and depth rose significantly after two AZD1222 doses compared with day 0 and with MenACWY recipients. Nearly half of unique spike-specific TCRs reportedly recognized epitopes outside regions mutated in the B.1.351 and B.1.1.7 variants. Conclusions about previously exposed vaccinees are limited, since just 5 to 7 AZD1222 recipients were seropositive for SARS-CoV-2 at baseline. The 56-69-year group was small, and its depth increase did not reach significance, likely because of low power. CD4 TCRs associated with the vaccine covered the entire spike protein, and the dominant responses were in regions 160-218 and 743-854.

Sample time point, as interpreted from the label and publication: baseline before first vaccination. Vaccinee samples were obtained from the UK trials COV001 and COV002, which included a single-blind randomized controlled phase 2/3 trial of AZD1222 (ChAdOx1 nCoV-19) in healthy adults. Trial participant PBMC samples were collected at day 0 and day 28 after the second dose for TCRbeta chain sequencing. Measured from the cysteine to the phenylalanine, the CDR3 is 13 residues long. The sequence is cut down to CDR3 DNA, 39 bases in frame from base 1. Trimming takes 2 bases from V and 4 bases from J, and the germline ends sit 12 bases apart. Based on the germline V gene, the CDR1 and CDR2 sequences are SQVTM and ANQGSEA.

Material: peripheral blood, obtained on day 0 of AZD1222 vaccination. The receptor comes from an adult in good health. This chain is built from TRBV29-1 and TRBJ2-7, and possibly TRBD1, on 7 matching bases. The CDR3 protein is CSVELQGGYEQYF. The DNA sequence reads TGCAGCGTTGAACTCCAGGGGGGTTACGAGCAGTACTTC.